What follows are 15 T cell receptor beta chains derived from one specimen sequenced in a study of shared clonotypes between healthy human individuals (dated by TCRdb to about 2020). Receptor libraries were prepared by the immunoSEQ multiplex PCR assay. TCRdb took this table from immuneACCESS and kept in-frame rearrangements with V and J called. Such tables lack part of the clones; where checked against another copy, unresolved V genes explain under half of the gap, and the rest is unexplained. The sample profile shows about 1.5 million clones; 95% to 97% of them were found once. Of the sample, over 1% falls within the top ten clones. Sequencing was performed on naive CD4+ T cells sorted from blood. Taken with the paper, the label for cell subset or site translates to: CD45RA+ positively selected. These receptors were obtained from a man in his thirties or forties in good health.

The genes are TRBV25-1 and TRBJ2-1; D remains unclear. The CDR3 has 14 residues. CDR1 MGHDK and CDR2 SYGVNS come from the germline V gene. Trimming took off 0 bases at V and 7 bases at J, with 10 bases between the two ends. CDR3 sequence: CASSEYWTSNEQFF. The CDR3 DNA follows: TGTGCCAGCAGTGAATACTGGACGTCGAATGAGCAGTTCTTC.

V gene TRBV6-1 combines with J gene TRBJ2-7; the D gene is possibly TRBD1 (6 bases). Germline-derived CDR1 and CDR2 are MNHNS and SASEGT. CDR3 length: 12 amino acids. Trimming removed 10 bases from V and 6 bases from J, with 16 bases in between. The CDR3 nucleotides are TGTGCCACCAGGACAGCTCCTCGCGAGCAGTACTTC. This sequence encodes CATRTAPREQYF.

The chain employs TRBV21-1 and TRBJ2-1; the table names TRBD2, a call not compared with the DNA. TRBV21-1 is designated a pseudogene. The CDR3 length is 14 residues. CDR3 loop: CASSKGGLYNEQFF. The CDR3 coding sequence is TGTGCCAGCAGCAAAGGGGGACTGTACAATGAGCAGTTCTTC.

The chain uses TRBV27 and TRBJ2-7; D may be TRBD2 (5 bases). The CDR3 has 13 residues. The V end lost 4 bases, the J end lost 1 base, and 8 bases lay between the germline ends. The germline V gene has CDR1 MNHEY and CDR2 SMNVEV (reference sequence). The CDR3 nucleotides are TGTGCCAGCAGTTGGAGGATTTCCTACGAGCAGTACTTC. It translates to CASSWRISYEQYF.

For this clone: One junction end does not reproduce the germline sequence, and a read error may be involved. The chain's CDR3 is CSVEGPSGSYGNEQFF. In DNA form, the CDR3 reads TGCAGCGTAGAAGGGCCTAGCGGGAGTTACGGAAATGAGCAGTTCTTC. The V gene is TRBV29-1, the J gene TRBJ2-1; TRBD2 matches at 10 bases. This CDR3 contains 16 residues. CDR1 and CDR2 from the germline V gene are SQVTM and ANQGSEA.

The chain carries TRBV7-9 and TRBJ2-7; D is possibly TRBD2 (6 bases). Between the trimmed V and J ends, which lost 2 bases and 7 bases, there was a span of 21 bases. Germline loops: CDR1 SEHNR, CDR2 FQNEAQ (reference sequence). This CDR3 is built from 16 residues. The CDR3 coding sequence is TGTGCCAGCAGCTTAACGGTTAGCGGCCCCTCGGGGGAGCAGTACTTC. Protein sequence: CASSLTVSGPSGEQYF. Together with reference TRBV7-9 and TRBJ2-7, the CDR3 gives the full variable domain: DTGVSQNPRHKITKRGQNVTFRCDPISEHNRLYWYRQTLGQGPEFLTYFQNEAQLEKSRLLSDRFSAERPKGSFSTLEIQRTEQGDSAMYLCASSLTVSGPSGEQYFGPGTRLTVT.

The DNA of the CDR3 is TGTGCCAGCGGGGCCCCACAGGGCTACGAGCAGTACTTC. Translating it yields CASGAPQGYEQYF. The gene calls are TRBV28 and TRBJ2-7, with D maybe TRBD1 (6 bases). Germline V CDR1 and CDR2: MDHEN, SYDVKM. The CDR3 is 13 residues long. V lost 8 bases to trimming and J lost 3 bases, with 14 bases between them.

The chain combines TRBV5-1 with TRBJ2-6; 8 bases fit TRBD2. The ends lost 4 bases at V and 2 bases at J; junction bases unmatched: 2. CDR1 and CDR2 from the germline V gene are SGHRS and YFSETQ. This CDR3 contains 15 residues. The CDR3 coding sequence is TGCGCCAGCAGCCGGGAGGGGGCTGGGGCCAACGTCCTGACTTTC. The encoded protein is CASSREGAGANVLTF.

CDR3 region: CASSQDSGQGNEQFF. The CDR3 bases are TGTGCCAGCAGCCAAGACAGCGGGCAAGGCAATGAGCAGTTCTTC. The chain couples TRBV4-2 to TRBJ2-1, with a weak D call TRBD2 (6 bases). The V gene lost 0 bases and the J gene lost 6 bases, with 12 bases spanning the gap. The CDR3 runs 15 residues. Germline values: CDR1 LGHNA, CDR2 YNFKEQ.

As for this clone: This sample includes further DNA sequences coding for the same CDR3. The V and J genes are TRBV5-1 and TRBJ2-2; 10 bases match TRBD1. V trimming: 2 bases; J trimming: 6 bases; junction bases outside the gene matches: 1. CDR1 is SGHRS, CDR2 YFSETQ, per germline. The CDR3 is 14 amino acids. CDR3 residues: CASSFGTGAGELFF. The CDR3 coding sequence is TGCGCCAGCAGCTTTGGGACAGGGGCCGGGGAGCTGTTTTTT.

V gene TRBV5-6 combines with J gene TRBJ2-7; D possibly corresponds to TRBD2 (6 bases). CDR3 length: 15 amino acids. In germline, CDR1 is SGHDT, CDR2 YYEEEE. Trimming took 4 bases from V and 3 from J, leaving 17 bases between them. The CDR3 DNA reads as TGTGCCAGCAGCGGCCCGGCTAGCGCTTACTACGAGCAGTACTTC. This translates into CASSGPASAYYEQYF. The variable domain in full, completed from reference TRBV5-6 and TRBJ2-7, reads DAGVTQSPTHLIKTRGQQVTLRCSPKSGHDTVSWYQQALGQGPQFIFQYYEEEERQRGNFPDRFSGHQFPNYSSELNVNALLLGDSALYLCASSGPASAYYEQYFGPGTRLTVT.

The chain links TRBV14 to TRBJ2-3; 7 nucleotides align to TRBD2. The germline CDR1 and CDR2 sequences are SGHDN and FVKESK. CDR3 size: 22 residues. J was trimmed by 11 bases and V by 1 base; bases with no gene match: 33. The CDR3: CASSQVLHGPRLYAGVKSGQYF. The CDR3 region has the DNA TGTGCCAGCAGCCAAGTCCTCCACGGACCACGGCTATACGCGGGAGTTAAATCGGGGCAGTATTTT.

The chain recombines TRBV2 with TRBJ2-3, with 15 bases lining up with TRBD2. This CDR3 is built from 18 residues. CDR1 SNHLY and CDR2 FYNNEI come from the germline V gene. Trimming took 5 bases from V and 2 from J; bases not matched to a gene: 8. CDR3 sequence (DNA): TGTGCCAGCAGTCAAAGGGGGACTAGCGGGAGGTTCACAGATACGCAGTATTTT. Its protein product is CASSQRGTSGRFTDTQYF.

This clone came up a few times. The J gene is TRBJ2-7, the V gene TRBV18; D is unclear. Trimming took 3 bases from V and 3 from J, leaving 9 bases between them. CDR1 and CDR2 (germline): KGHSH, LQKENI. The CDR3 length is 13 residues. The CDR3 nucleotides read TGTGCCAGCTCACCGGGCAGCTACTACGAGCAGTACTTC. Amino acids: CASSPGSYYEQYF.

The chain employs TRBV7-3 and TRBJ2-7; 7 bases agree with TRBD2. From germline, CDR1 is SGHTA and CDR2 FQGTGA. The J segment lost 5 bases and the V segment lost 4 bases, leaving 11 bases of the junction unmatched. The CDR3 is 15 amino acids. Written as DNA, the CDR3 is TGTGCCAGCAGCTCCGGACCCGGGGGAGGGAACGAGCAGTACTTC. Protein sequence: CASSSGPGGGNEQYF.